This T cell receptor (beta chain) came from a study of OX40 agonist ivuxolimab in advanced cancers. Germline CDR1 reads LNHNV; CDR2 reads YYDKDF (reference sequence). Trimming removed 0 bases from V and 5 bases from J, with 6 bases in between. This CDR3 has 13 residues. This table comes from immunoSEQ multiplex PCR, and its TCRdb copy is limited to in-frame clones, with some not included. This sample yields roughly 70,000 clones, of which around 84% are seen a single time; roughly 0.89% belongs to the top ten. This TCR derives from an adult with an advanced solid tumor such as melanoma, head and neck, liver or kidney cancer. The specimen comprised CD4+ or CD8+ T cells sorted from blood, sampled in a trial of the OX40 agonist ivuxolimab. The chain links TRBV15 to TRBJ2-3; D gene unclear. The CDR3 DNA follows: TGTGCCACCAGCAGAGACCCGGGAGATACGCAGTATTTT. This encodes CATSRDPGDTQYF.